Each of the 14 T cell receptor beta chains below was sequenced from the same sample in a study of Ad26.COV2.S vaccination and SARS-CoV-2 variants. Documented treatment: around 19 received Ad26.COV2.S at low or high dose, single or two shots; about 5 received placebo; per-sample allocation not given. The samples date from day 63 after the first vaccine or placebo injection. The protocol was immunoSEQ multiplex PCR, while the TCRdb copy is restricted to in-frame clones and leaves out a portion. The data show some 270,000 clones, 87% seen once. The sample was peripheral blood, taken in a trial of Ad26.COV2.S vaccine versus placebo. The receptor source for this set is a person aged 18-60 years who received the Ad26.COV2.S COVID-19 vaccine or a placebo.

The chain employs TRBV6-5 and TRBJ1-4; 8 nucleotides align to TRBD1. CDR1 MNHEY and CDR2 SVGAGI come from the germline V gene. The CDR3 sequence is 13 residues long. Trimming at V came to 5 bases and at J to 7 bases, leaving 3 bases not matched to a gene. CDR3 in DNA: TGTGCCAGCAGTCGACAGGGGTTTGAAAAACTGTTTTTT. Residues: CASSRQGFEKLFF.

The chain links TRBV11-2 to TRBJ1-1; D remains ambiguous. V was cut by 0 bases and J by 3 bases, with 11 bases left in between. The CDR3 runs 15 residues. In germline, CDR1 is SGHAT, CDR2 FQNNGV. The CDR3 coding sequence is TGTGCCAGCAGCTTAGAAAGAGGGATCGACACTGAAGCTTTCTTT. It translates to CASSLERGIDTEAFF.

V gene TRBV9 combines with J gene TRBJ2-2; D unclear. CDR3 length equals 12 residues. CDR1 and CDR2 from the germline V gene are SGDLS and YYNGEE. V lost 0 bases to trimming and J lost 11 bases, with 8 bases between them. CDR3 protein: CASSVELGELFF. CDR3 bases: TGTGCCAGCAGCGTAGAGTTGGGTGAGCTGTTTTTT.

The J gene is TRBJ2-7, the V gene TRBV3-1 (or the pseudogene TRBV3-2), with a tentative D call TRBD2 (6 bases). This CDR3 contains 15 residues. V shed 2 bases and J shed 8 bases, with 19 bases lying between them. Germline CDR1 LGHDT, CDR2 YNNKEL (reference sequence). The CDR3 bases are TGTGCCAGCAGCCAACGCGAGGGAGGACGGACCAAGCAGTACGTC. The encoded protein is CASSQREGGRTKQYV.

The genes are TRBV5-1 and TRBJ2-5; 9 positions match TRBD1. The germline V gene encodes CDR1 SGHRS and CDR2 YFSETQ. Germline trimming cut 4 bases from V and 4 bases from J; bases unmatched to any gene: 8. The CDR3 extends over 15 amino acids. The CDR3 sequence is CASSPGTGGRETQYF. The CDR3, as DNA: TGCGCCAGCAGCCCAGGAACAGGGGGCCGAGAGACCCAGTACTTC.

This rearrangement joins TRBV10-3 to TRBJ1-2; D remains ambiguous. The V and J ends lost 0 bases and 10 bases respectively, with 21 bases between them. The CDR3 consists of 16 residues. Germline assignment: CDR1 ENHRY and CDR2 SYGVKD. In nucleotides, the CDR3 is TGTGCCATCAGTGAGTCAGGGCCAGCCCGGACGGTAGCCTACACCTTC. It is translated as CAISESGPARTVAYTF.

The chain links TRBV12-3 or TRBV12-4 to TRBJ2-7; D is unresolved. The CDR3 consists of 13 residues. V was shortened by 3 bases and J by 3 bases, with 9 bases between the two germline ends. CDR3 in amino acids: CASSLRPGYEQYV. The CDR3, as DNA: TGTGCCAGCAGTTTGCGACCTGGCTACGAGCAGTACGTC.

The J gene is TRBJ2-1, the V gene TRBV5-8; no firm D call. Germline V lookup: CDR1 SGHTS, CDR2 YDEGEE. The length of the CDR3 is 15 residues. V lost 1 base and J lost 2, with 10 bases in between. CDR3 nucleotides: TGTGCCAGCAGCTTGAGAGGACGCACCTACAATGAGCAGTTCTTC. Translated: CASSLRGRTYNEQFF. The whole variable domain, remainder taken from reference TRBV5-8 and TRBJ2-1, is EAGVTQSPTHLIKTRGQQATLRCSPISGHTSVYWYQQALGLGLQFLLWYDEGEERNRGNFPPRFSGRQFPNYSSELNVNALELEDSALYLCASSLRGRTYNEQFFGPGTRLTVL.

The rearrangement links TRBV7-2 to TRBJ2-7; no firm D call. Germline values: CDR1 SGHTA, CDR2 FQGNSA. The CDR3 sequence is 11 residues long. Trimming took off 1 base at V and 9 bases at J, with 7 bases between the two ends. The CDR3 loop reads CASSLVGVQYF. The CDR3 DNA follows: TGTGCCAGCAGCTTAGTTGGCGTGCAGTACTTC.

This rearrangement joins TRBV10-3 to TRBJ1-1; D is perhaps TRBD1 (5 bases). Germline-derived CDR1 and CDR2 are ENHRY and SYGVKD. V was trimmed by 0 bases and J by 1 base, leaving 9 bases between them. CDR3 length: 15 residues. The CDR3 loop reads CAISESWGRNTEAFF. CDR3 in DNA: TGTGCCATCAGTGAGTCCTGGGGCAGGAACACTGAAGCTTTCTTT.

The chain recombines TRBV7-3 with TRBJ2-3; D perhaps matches TRBD2 (6 bases). V gave up 2 bases and J gave up 6 bases, with 15 bases separating them. CDR1 and CDR2 (germline): SGHTA, FQGTGA. The CDR3 totals 15 residues. CDR3 nucleotides: TGTGCCAGCAGCTTACTATCGGGAGAAGCGGATACGCAGTATTTT. Residues: CASSLLSGEADTQYF. Supplemented by reference TRBV7-3 and TRBJ2-3, the full variable domain reads GAGVSQTPSNKVTEKGKYVELRCDPISGHTALYWYRQSLGQGPEFLIYFQGTGAADDSGLPNDRFFAVRPEGSVSTLKIQRTERGDSAVYLCASSLLSGEADTQYFGPGTRLTVL.

This chain links TRBV11-2 with TRBJ2-7, with 11 bases fitting TRBD2. The J segment lost 6 bases and the V segment lost 5 bases, leaving 6 bases of the junction unmatched. Per the germline V gene, CDR1 is SGHAT and CDR2 is FQNNGV. The CDR3 has 14 amino acids. In nucleotides, the CDR3 is TGTGCCAGCAGCCTGGGACTAGCGGCGGTCGAGCAGTACTTC. It encodes CASSLGLAAVEQYF.

The V call is TRBV29-1, the J call TRBJ1-2; unclear D gene. Germline V CDR1 and CDR2: SQVTM, ANQGSEA. This CDR3 has 12 residues. V was trimmed by 7 bases and J by 7 bases, leaving 16 bases between them. The CDR3 DNA reads TGCAGCGCCAGACGTGGCTTGCGTGGCTACACCTTC. Its protein is CSARRGLRGYTF. The full variable domain, its missing parts supplied by reference TRBV29-1 and TRBJ1-2, is SAVISQKPSRDICQRGTSLTIQCQVDSQVTMMFWYRQQPGQSLTLIATANQGSEATYESGFVIDKFPISRPNLTFSTLTVSNMSPEDSSIYLCSARRGLRGYTFGSGTRLTVV.

The V call is TRBV7-9, the J call TRBJ1-3; no clear D. The V gene's germline CDR1 is SEHNR and CDR2 FQNEAQ (reference sequence). The length of the CDR3 is 16 residues. Trimming pared 2 bases from V and 4 bases from J, leaving 15 bases between. Written as DNA, the CDR3 is TGTGCCAGCAGCTTAAGGTCGGGCCTGCTCGGAAACACCATATATTTT. Amino acids: CASSLRSGLLGNTIYF. The variable domain in full, with the rest retrieved from reference TRBV7-9 and TRBJ1-3, is DTGVSQNPRHKITKRGQNVTFRCDPISEHNRLYWYRQTLGQGPEFLTYFQNEAQLEKSRLLSDRFSAERPKGSFSTLEIQRTEQGDSAMYLCASSLRSGLLGNTIYFGEGSWLTVV.